Sequencing of this T cell receptor beta chain was carried out in a study of T cells after yellow fever vaccination. Study in general: For low cell numbers, libraries were made with SMART-Seq v4 Ultra Low Input. Study-level results: Within FACS-sorted repertoires, abundant clonotypes contaminating from the bulk population could be present. The CD4 compartment and the CD8 compartment contained a small share of clonotypes in common.

This clonotype was picked up many times. The target antigen is unknown. The CDR3 has 16 amino acids. V lost 4 bases to trimming and J lost 0 bases, with 15 bases between them. Germline CDR1 reads LGHDT; CDR2 reads YNNKEL (reference sequence). One entry per CDR3 protein, called by TCRdb with MiXCR from the 5' RACE reads. The data show some 300,000 distinct CDR3 sequences, roughly 8.7% seen once. The source is a young man who received the YFV17D yellow fever vaccine. This rearrangement joins TRBV3-1 to TRBJ1-2; possible D gene TRBD1, 5 bases. Sequenced here: CD4+ T cells sorted from PBMCs, sampled 5 days after the yellow fever booster vaccination. The CDR3 DNA sequence: TGTGCCAGCAGCCGATCGATCGGGGGAGCTAACTATGGCTACACCTTC. Protein sequence: CASSRSIGGANYGYTF.